The rows below give T cell receptor beta chains drawn from one sample of a study of CD8+ T cells in alopecia areata. Some clones are missing from TCRdb's copy, which holds only in-frame ones; the method was immunoSEQ multiplex PCR. The table lists 80,000 or so clones, around 60% of them singletons. The specimen was CD8+ T cells sorted from blood, collected at week 24, from a patient treated with tofacitinib. Receptor source: a human donor with alopecia areata. Both conserved end residues are part of each CDR3. A D gene is named only where the DNA matches it firmly. Size tells how often a clone was seen (once, few, many) or the class of an expanded clone, and some rows leave it out.

D gene: .; clone size: once; V gene: TRBV7-9; J gene: TRBJ2-7; CDR3 DNA: TGTGCCAGCAGCTTAGGACAGTACTACGAGCAGTACTTC; CDR3 protein: CASSLGQYYEQYF
D gene: TRBD1; clone size: .; V gene: TRBV4-1; J gene: TRBJ2-7; CDR3 DNA: TGCGCCAGCAGCCTAGGTTATTCCGGGACAGGGATAATCTACGAGCAGTACTTC; CDR3 protein: CASSLGYSGTGIIYEQYF
D gene: .; clone size: .; V gene: TRBV27; J gene: TRBJ2-7; CDR3 DNA: TGTGCCAGCAGTTTAACAGGGTTCCACGAGCAGTACTTC; CDR3 protein: CASSLTGFHEQYF
D gene: TRBD1; clone size: .; V gene: TRBV5-6; J gene: TRBJ1-2; CDR3 DNA: TGTGCCAGCAGCATCCTTGGGACAGGGGTCAGGTATGGCTACACCTTC; CDR3 protein: CASSILGTGVRYGYTF
D gene: .; clone size: once; V gene: TRBV4-1; J gene: TRBJ2-5; CDR3 DNA: TGCGCCAGCAGCCAAGATTTGGAGACCCAGTACTTC; CDR3 protein: CASSQDLETQYF
D gene: .; clone size: .; V gene: TRBV7-9; J gene: TRBJ2-3; CDR3 DNA: TGTGCCAGCAGCTTAGCAGAGACAGGATTTTATAAGGATACGCAGTATTTT; CDR3 protein: CASSLAETGFYKDTQYF
D gene: .; clone size: .; V gene: TRBV7-2; J gene: TRBJ2-5; CDR3 DNA: TGTGCCAGCAGCTTAGGGTCCGAATACCAAGAGACCCAGTACTTC; CDR3 protein: CASSLGSEYQETQYF
D gene: .; clone size: few; V gene: TRBV21-1; J gene: TRBJ1-2; CDR3 DNA: TGTGCCAGCAGCAAAGGGGAATCAGGAAGATCCTCATATGGCTACACCTTC; CDR3 protein: CASSKGESGRSSYGYTF
D gene: .; clone size: .; V gene: TRBV4-3; J gene: TRBJ1-2; CDR3 DNA: TGCGCCAGCAGCCAAGACATGGACCACTCAGGAGGCTACACCTTC; CDR3 protein: CASSQDMDHSGGYTF
D gene: .; clone size: .; V gene: TRBV2; J gene: TRBJ1-5; CDR3 DNA: TGTGCCAGCAGCTCCGGGAAGGAGTGGGGGGGGAGCAATCAGCCCCAGCATTTT; CDR3 protein: CASSSGKEWGGSNQPQHF
D gene: TRBD1; clone size: .; V gene: TRBV4-3; J gene: TRBJ2-7; CDR3 DNA: TGCGCCAGCAGCCAAGATACGATTGGGGGGACAGGGTACAACGAGCAGTACTTC; CDR3 protein: CASSQDTIGGTGYNEQYF
D gene: TRBD2; clone size: .; V gene: TRBV25-1; J gene: TRBJ2-7; CDR3 DNA: TGTGCCAGCAGTGAATCGGAACTAGCGGGGGGTTACTCCTACGAGCAGTACTTC; CDR3 protein: CASSESELAGGYSYEQYF
D gene: .; clone size: .; V gene: TRBV4-1; J gene: TRBJ1-4; CDR3 DNA: TGCGCCAGCAGCCGACTTCAGTCAAGAAATGAAAAACTGTTTTTT; CDR3 protein: CASSRLQSRNEKLFF
D gene: TRBD2; clone size: .; V gene: TRBV2; J gene: TRBJ2-7; CDR3 DNA: TGTGCCAGCAGTGAATGGAGCGGGAGGACCGAGCAGTACTTC; CDR3 protein: CASSEWSGRTEQYF
D gene: .; clone size: .; V gene: TRBV4-3; J gene: TRBJ2-2; CDR3 DNA: TGCGCCAGCAGCCAAGACCAAGCGAACACCGGGGAGCTGTTTTTT; CDR3 protein: CASSQDQANTGELFF
D gene: .; clone size: .; V gene: TRBV14; J gene: TRBJ2-7; CDR3 DNA: TGTGCCAGCAGCCCCGGCGGTTCCGGGACACTGATTTACGAGCAGTACTTC; CDR3 protein: CASSPGGSGTLIYEQYF
D gene: TRBD2; clone size: few; V gene: TRBV27; J gene: TRBJ2-3; CDR3 DNA: TGTGCCAGCAGTTATGTAGCGGGGGGGGATACGCAGTATTTT; CDR3 protein: CASSYVAGGDTQYF
D gene: .; clone size: .; V gene: TRBV15; J gene: TRBJ2-5; CDR3 DNA: TGTGCCACCAGCAGTAATCCTGGAGGAGGTGGGACCCAGTACTTC; CDR3 protein: CATSSNPGGGGTQYF
D gene: .; clone size: .; V gene: TRBV13; J gene: TRBJ2-2; CDR3 DNA: TGTGCCAGCAGCTTAGTTACTTCCATCGCCACCGGGGAGCTGTTTTTT; CDR3 protein: CASSLVTSIATGELFF
D gene: .; clone size: .; V gene: TRBV5-6; J gene: TRBJ1-5; CDR3 DNA: TGTGCCAGCAGCTTGAATGGAGGGTCTCAGCCCCAGCATTTT; CDR3 protein: CASSLNGGSQPQHF